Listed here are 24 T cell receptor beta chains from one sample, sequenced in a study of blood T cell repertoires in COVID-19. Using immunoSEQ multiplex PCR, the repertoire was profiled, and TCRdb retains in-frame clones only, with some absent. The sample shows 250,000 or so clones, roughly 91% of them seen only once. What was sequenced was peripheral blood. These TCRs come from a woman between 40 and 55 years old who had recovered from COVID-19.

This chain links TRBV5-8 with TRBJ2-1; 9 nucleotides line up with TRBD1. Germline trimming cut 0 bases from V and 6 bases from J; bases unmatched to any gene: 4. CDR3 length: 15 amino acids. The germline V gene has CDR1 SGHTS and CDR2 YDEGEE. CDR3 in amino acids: CASSLDGTGINEQFF. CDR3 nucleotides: TGTGCCAGCAGCTTGGACGGGACAGGGATCAATGAGCAGTTCTTC.

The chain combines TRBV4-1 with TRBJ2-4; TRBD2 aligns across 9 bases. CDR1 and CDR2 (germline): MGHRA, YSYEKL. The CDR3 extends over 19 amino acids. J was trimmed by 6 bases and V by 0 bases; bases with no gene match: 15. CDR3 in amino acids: CASSQEGQRGAGVGNIQYF. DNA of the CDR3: TGCGCCAGCAGCCAAGAGGGGCAGCGGGGGGCTGGAGTTGGAAACATTCAGTACTTC.

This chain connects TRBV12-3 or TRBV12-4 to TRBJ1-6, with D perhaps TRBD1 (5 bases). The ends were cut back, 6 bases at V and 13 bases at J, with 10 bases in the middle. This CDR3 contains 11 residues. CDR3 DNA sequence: TGTGCCAGCAGCCCCGGGGGTCCCCTCCACTTT. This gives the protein CASSPGGPLHF.

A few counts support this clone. The CDR3 reads CASSAQGGNQPQHF. The CDR3 bases are TGTGCCAGCTCAGCACAGGGAGGCAATCAGCCCCAGCATTTT. The chain couples TRBV18 to TRBJ1-5; D might be TRBD1 (6 bases). Looked up from germline, CDR1 is KGHSH and CDR2 is LQKENI. The CDR3 extends over 14 amino acids. The V gene lost 5 bases and the J gene lost 2 bases, with 10 bases spanning the gap.

The CDR3 protein is CASRLQTATNEKLFF. The DNA for the CDR3 is TGTGCCAGCAGACTCCAAACTGCAACTAATGAAAAACTGTTTTTT. The rearrangement links TRBV7-9 to TRBJ1-4, with D unclear. V lost 6 bases and J 0 bases, leaving 11 bases between the germline ends. The germline gives CDR1 SEHNR, CDR2 FQNEAQ (reference sequence). The CDR3 is made up of 15 amino acids.

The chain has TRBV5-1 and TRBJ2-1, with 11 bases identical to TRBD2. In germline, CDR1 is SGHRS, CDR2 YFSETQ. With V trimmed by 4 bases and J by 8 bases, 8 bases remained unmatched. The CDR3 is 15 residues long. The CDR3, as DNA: TGCGCCAGCAGCCTTAGCGGGAGGGCCGGGGATGAGCAGTTCTTC. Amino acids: CASSLSGRAGDEQFF.

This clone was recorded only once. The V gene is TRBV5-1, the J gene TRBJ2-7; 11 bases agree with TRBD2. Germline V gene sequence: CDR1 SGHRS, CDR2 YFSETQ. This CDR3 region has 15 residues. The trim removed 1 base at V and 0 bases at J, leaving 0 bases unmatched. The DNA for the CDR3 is TGCGCCAGCAGCTTGACTAGCGGGAGCTCCTACGAGCAGTACTTC. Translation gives CASSLTSGSSYEQYF.

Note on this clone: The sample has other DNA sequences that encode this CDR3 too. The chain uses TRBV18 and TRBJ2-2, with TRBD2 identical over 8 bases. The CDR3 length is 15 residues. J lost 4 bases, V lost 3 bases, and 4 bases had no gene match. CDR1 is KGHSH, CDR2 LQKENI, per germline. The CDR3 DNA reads TGTGCCAGCTCACCGGCGGGAGGACGCACCGGGGAGCTGTTTTTT. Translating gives CASSPAGGRTGELFF.

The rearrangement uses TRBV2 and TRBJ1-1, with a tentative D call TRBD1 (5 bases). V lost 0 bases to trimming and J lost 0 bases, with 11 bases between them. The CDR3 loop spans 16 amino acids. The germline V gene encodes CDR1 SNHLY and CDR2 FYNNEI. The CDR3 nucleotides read TGTGCCAGCAGTGAAGCGCTGGGGGGAGTGAACACTGAAGCTTTCTTT. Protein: CASSEALGGVNTEAFF.

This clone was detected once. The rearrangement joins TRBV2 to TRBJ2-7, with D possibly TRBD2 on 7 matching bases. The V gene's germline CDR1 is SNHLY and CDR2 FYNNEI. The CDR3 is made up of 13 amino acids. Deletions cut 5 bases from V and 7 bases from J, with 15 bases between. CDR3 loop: CASSWAGAREQYV. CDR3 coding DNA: TGTGCCAGCAGTTGGGCGGGGGCTAGGGAGCAGTACGTC.

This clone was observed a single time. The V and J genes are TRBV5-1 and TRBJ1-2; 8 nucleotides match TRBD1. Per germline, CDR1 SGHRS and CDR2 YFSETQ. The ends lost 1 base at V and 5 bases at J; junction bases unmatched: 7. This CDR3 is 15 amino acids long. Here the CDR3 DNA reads TGCGCCAGCAGCTTGACCGGGACAGGCTATTATGGCTACACCTTC. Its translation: CASSLTGTGYYGYTF.

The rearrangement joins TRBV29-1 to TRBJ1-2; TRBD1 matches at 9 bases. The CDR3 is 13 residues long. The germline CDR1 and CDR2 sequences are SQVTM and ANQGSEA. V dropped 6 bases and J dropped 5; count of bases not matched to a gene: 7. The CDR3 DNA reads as TGCAGCGTGACCCCGGGACAGGGTTATGGCTACACCTTC. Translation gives CSVTPGQGYGYTF.

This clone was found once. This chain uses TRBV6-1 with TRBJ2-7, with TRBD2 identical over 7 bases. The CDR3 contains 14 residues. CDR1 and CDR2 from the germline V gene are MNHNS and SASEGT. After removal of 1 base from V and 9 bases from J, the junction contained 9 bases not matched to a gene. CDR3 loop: CASSEVGDYFGQYV. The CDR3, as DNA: TGTGCCAGCAGTGAAGTTGGGGACTACTTTGGGCAGTACGTC.

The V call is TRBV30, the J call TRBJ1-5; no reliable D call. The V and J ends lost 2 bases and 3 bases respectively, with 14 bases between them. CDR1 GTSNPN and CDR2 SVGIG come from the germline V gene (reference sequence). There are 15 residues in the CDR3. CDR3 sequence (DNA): TGTGCCTGGAGTCTGGGAACAGACTACAATCAGCCCCAGCATTTT. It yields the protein CAWSLGTDYNQPQHF.

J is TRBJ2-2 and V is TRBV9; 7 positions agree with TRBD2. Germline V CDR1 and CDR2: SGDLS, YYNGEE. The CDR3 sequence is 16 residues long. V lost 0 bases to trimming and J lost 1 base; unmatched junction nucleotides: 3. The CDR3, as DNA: TGTGCCAGCAGCGTAGGGTCTAGCGGGAACACCGGGGAGCTGTTTTTT. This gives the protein CASSVGSSGNTGELFF.

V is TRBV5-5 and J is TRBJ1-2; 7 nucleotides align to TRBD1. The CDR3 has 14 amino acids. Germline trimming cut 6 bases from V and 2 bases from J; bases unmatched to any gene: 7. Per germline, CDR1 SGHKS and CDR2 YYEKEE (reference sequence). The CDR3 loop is CASKPGTDNYGYTF. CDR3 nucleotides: TGTGCCAGCAAACCAGGGACAGACAACTATGGCTACACCTTC.

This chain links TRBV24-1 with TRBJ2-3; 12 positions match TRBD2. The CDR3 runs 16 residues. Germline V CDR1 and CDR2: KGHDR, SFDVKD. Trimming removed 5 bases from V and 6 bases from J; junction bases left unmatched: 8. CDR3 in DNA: TGTGCCACCAGTGCCCTGCTAGCGGGAGGGGCGGATACGCAGTATTTT. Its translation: CATSALLAGGADTQYF.

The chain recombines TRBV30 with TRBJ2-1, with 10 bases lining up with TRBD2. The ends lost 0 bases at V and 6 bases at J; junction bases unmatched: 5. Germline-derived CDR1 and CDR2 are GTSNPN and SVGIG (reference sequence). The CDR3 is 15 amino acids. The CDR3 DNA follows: TGTGCCTGGAGTGTGGGTAGCGGGAGGCCCAATGAGCAGTTCTTC. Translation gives CAWSVGSGRPNEQFF.

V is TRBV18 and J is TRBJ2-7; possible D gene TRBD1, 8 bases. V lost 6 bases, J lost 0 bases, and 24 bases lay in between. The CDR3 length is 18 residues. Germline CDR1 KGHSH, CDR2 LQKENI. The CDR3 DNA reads TGTGCCAGCTCCCCGCGCCCCCCACAGGGGGGGAGCTCCTACGAGCAGTACTTC. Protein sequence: CASSPRPPQGGSSYEQYF.

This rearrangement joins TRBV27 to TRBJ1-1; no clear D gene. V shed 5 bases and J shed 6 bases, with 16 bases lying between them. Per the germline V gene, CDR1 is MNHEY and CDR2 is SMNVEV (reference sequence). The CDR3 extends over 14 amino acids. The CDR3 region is CASSPRYEGSEAFF. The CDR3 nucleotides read TGTGCCAGCAGTCCCCGGTACGAGGGATCTGAAGCTTTCTTT.

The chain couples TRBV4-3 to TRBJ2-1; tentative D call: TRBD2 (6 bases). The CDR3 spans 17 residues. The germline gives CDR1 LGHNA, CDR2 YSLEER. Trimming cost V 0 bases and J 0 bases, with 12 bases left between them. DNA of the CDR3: TGCGCCAGCAGCCAAGATCGGGTGGGAGGCTCCTACAATGAGCAGTTCTTC. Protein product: CASSQDRVGGSYNEQFF.

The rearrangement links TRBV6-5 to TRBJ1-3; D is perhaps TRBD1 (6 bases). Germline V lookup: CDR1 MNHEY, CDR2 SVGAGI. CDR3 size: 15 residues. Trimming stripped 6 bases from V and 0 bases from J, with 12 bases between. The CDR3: CASSPTGHSGNTIYF. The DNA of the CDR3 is TGTGCCAGCAGCCCCACAGGGCACTCTGGAAACACCATATATTTT.

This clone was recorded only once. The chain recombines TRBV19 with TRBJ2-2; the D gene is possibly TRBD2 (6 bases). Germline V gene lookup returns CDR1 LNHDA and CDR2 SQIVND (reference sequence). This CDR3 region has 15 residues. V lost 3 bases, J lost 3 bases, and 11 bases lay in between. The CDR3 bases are TGTGCCAGTAGTATGGTAGCGGCCCACACCGGGGAGCTGTTTTTT. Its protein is CASSMVAAHTGELFF.

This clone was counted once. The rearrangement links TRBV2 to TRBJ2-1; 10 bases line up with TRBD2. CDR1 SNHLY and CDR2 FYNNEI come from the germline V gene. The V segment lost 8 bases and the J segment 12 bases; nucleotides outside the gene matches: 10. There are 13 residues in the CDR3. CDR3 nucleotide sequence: TGTGCCAGCCAGGGACTAGCGCCCCAGGGGCAGTTCTTC. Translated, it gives CASQGLAPQGQFF.